The entry below describes one T cell receptor (beta chain). This CDR3 is built from 14 residues. V trimming: 6 bases; J trimming: 2 bases; junction bases outside the gene matches: 4. From germline, CDR1 is SNHLY and CDR2 FYNNEI. The sample is drawn from a study of technical replicates of blood from a few donors. The table came from immunoSEQ multiplex PCR; TCRdb's copy has only in-frame clones and leaves some out. The table has 85,000 to 90,000 clones, about nine tenths seen once; the top ten hold roughly 0.25%. V usage is TRBV2 and J usage is TRBJ2-7; 10 positions match TRBD1. The sample was T cells isolated from PBMCs. The sequence was collected from a human donor in good health. CDR3 loop: CASRTDRGTYEQYF. The CDR3, as DNA: TGTGCCAGCAGGACGGACAGGGGGACCTACGAGCAGTACTTC.